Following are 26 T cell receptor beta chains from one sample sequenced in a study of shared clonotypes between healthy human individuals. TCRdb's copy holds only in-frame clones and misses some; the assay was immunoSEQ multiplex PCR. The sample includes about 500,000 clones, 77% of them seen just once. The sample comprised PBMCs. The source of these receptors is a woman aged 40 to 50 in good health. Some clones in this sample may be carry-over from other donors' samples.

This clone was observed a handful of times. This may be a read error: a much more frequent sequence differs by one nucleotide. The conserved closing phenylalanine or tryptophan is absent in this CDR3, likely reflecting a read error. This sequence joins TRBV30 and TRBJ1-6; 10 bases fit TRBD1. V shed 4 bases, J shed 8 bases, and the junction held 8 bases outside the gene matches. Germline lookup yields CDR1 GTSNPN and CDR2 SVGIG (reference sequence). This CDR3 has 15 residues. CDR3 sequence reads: CAWTYLTGGDSPLHL. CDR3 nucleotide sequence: TGTGCCTGGACCTACCTGACAGGGGGCGATTCACCCCTCCACCTT.

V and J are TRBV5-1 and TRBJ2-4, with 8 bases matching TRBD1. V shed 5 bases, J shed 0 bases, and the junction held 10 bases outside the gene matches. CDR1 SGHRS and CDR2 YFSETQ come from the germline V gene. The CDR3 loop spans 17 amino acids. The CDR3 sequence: CASRAGQGSLAKNIQYF. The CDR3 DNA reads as TGCGCCAGCAGGGCTGGACAGGGATCATTAGCCAAAAACATTCAGTACTTC.

The CDR3 DNA reads as TGCGCCAGCAGCCGATGGACCGGGACGGAGGAAAACATTCAGTACTTC. Its protein is CASSRWTGTEENIQYF. The rearrangement links TRBV5-1 to TRBJ2-4; D tentatively reads TRBD1 or TRBD2 (5 bases each). This CDR3 contains 16 residues. Germline loops: CDR1 SGHRS, CDR2 YFSETQ. Trimming took off 4 bases at V and 5 bases at J, with 19 bases between the two ends.

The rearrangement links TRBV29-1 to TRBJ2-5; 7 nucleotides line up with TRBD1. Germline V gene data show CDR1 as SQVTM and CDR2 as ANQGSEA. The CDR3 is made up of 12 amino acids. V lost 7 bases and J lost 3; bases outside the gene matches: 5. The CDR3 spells CSAQDREETQYF. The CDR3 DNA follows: TGCAGCGCCCAAGACAGGGAAGAGACCCAGTACTTC.

CDR3 protein: CASSLRTAEDNEQFF. In nucleotides, the CDR3 is TGCGCCAGCAGCTTGAGGACTGCCGAGGACAATGAGCAGTTCTTC. The chain joins TRBV5-1 to TRBJ2-1; D possibly corresponds to TRBD2 (5 bases). The germline CDR1 and CDR2 sequences are SGHRS and YFSETQ. Deletions cut 1 base from V and 5 bases from J, with 13 bases between. CDR3 length: 15 amino acids.

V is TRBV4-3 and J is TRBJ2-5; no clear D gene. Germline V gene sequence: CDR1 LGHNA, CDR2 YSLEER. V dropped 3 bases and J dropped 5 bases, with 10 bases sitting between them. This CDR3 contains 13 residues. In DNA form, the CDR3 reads TGCGCCAGCAGCCATCTGTTGGGGGAGACCCAGTACTTC. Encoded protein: CASSHLLGETQYF.

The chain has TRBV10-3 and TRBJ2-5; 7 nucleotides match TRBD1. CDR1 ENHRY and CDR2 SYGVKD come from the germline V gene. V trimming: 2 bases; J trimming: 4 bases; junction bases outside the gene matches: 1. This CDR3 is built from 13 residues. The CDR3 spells CAISERQGETQYF. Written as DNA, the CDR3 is TGTGCCATCAGTGAGAGACAGGGAGAGACCCAGTACTTC.

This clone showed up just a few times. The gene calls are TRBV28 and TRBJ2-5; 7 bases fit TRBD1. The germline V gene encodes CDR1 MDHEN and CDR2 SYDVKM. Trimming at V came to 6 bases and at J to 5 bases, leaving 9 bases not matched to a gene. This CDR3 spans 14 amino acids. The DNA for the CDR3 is TGTGCCAGCAGGGAGTGGGACAGAAGGGAGACCCAGTACTTC. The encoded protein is CASREWDRRETQYF. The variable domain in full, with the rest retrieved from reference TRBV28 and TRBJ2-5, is DVKVTQSSRYLVKRTGEKVFLECVQDMDHENMFWYRQDPGLGLRLIYFSYDVKMKEKGDIPEGYSVSREKKERFSLILESASTNQTSMYLCASREWDRRETQYFGPGTRLLVL.

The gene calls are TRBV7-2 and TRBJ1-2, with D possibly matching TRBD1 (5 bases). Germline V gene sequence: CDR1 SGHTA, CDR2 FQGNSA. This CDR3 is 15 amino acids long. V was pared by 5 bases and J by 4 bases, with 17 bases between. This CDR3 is CASSPGPAGTYGYTF. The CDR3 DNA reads TGTGCCAGCAGCCCGGGCCCGGCAGGGACCTATGGCTACACCTTC.

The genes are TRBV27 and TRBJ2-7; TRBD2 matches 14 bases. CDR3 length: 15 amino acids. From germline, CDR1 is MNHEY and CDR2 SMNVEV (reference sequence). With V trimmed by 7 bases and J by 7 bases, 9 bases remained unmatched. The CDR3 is CASTDRLAGGREQYF. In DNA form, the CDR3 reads TGTGCCAGCACCGATCGACTAGCGGGAGGGAGAGAGCAGTACTTC.

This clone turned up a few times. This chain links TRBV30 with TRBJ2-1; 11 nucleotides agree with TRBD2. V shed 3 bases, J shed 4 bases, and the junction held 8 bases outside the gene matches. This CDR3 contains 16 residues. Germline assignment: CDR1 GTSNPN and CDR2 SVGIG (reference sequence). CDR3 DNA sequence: TGTGCCTGGAGCCGGGGGCTAGCGGGGGGATACAATGAGCAGTTCTTC. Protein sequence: CAWSRGLAGGYNEQFF. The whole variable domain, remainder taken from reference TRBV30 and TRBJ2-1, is SQTIHQWPATLVQPVGSPLSLECTVEGTSNPNLYWYRQAAGRGLQLLFYSVGIGQISSEVPQNLSASRPQDRQFILSSKKLLLSDSGFYLCAWSRGLAGGYNEQFFGPGTRLTVL.

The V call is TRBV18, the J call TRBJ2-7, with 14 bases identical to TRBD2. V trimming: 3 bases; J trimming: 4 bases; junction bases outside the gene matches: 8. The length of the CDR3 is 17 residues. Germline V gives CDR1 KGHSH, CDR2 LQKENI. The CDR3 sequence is CASSPVRLAGGIYEQYF. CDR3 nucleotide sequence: TGTGCCAGCTCACCCGTCCGACTAGCGGGAGGGATTTACGAGCAGTACTTC.

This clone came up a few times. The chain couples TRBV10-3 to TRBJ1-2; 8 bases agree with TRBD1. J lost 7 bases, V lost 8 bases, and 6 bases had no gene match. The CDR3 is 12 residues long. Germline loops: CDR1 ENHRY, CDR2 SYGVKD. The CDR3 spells CAIGSGGFGYTF. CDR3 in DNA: TGTGCCATCGGGTCAGGGGGCTTTGGCTACACCTTC.

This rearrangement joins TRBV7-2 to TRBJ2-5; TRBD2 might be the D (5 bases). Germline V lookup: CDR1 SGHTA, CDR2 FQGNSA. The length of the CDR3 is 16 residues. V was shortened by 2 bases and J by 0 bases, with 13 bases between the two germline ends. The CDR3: CASSLYRGGYQETQYF. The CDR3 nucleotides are TGTGCCAGCAGCTTATATCGCGGCGGGTACCAAGAGACCCAGTACTTC.

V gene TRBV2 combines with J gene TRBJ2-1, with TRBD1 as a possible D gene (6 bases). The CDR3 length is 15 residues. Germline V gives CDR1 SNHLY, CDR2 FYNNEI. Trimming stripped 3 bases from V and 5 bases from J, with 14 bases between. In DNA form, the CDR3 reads TGTGCCAGCAGTGATCTGGGGGCGGCTGACAATGAGCAGTTCTTC. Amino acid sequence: CASSDLGAADNEQFF.

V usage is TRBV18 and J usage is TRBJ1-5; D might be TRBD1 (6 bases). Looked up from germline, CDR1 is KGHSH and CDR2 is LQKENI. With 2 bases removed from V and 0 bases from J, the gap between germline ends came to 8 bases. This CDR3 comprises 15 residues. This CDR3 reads CASSPGGYSNQPQHF. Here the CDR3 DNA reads TGTGCCAGCTCACCAGGGGGCTATAGCAATCAGCCCCAGCATTTT. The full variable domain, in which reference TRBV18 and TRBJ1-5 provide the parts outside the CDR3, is NAGVMQNPRHLVRRRGQEARLRCSPMKGHSHVYWYRQLPEEGLKFMVYLQKENIIDESGMPKERFSAEFPKEGPSILRIQQVVRGDSAAYFCASSPGGYSNQPQHFGDGTRLSIL.

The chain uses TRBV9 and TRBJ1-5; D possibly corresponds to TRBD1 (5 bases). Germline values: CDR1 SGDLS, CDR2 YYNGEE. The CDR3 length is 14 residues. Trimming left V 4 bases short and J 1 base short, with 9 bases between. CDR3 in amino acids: CASSSGLSNQPQHF. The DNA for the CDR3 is TGTGCCAGCAGCTCGGGACTCAGCAATCAGCCCCAGCATTTT. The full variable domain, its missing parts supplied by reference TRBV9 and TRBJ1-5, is DSGVTQTPKHLITATGQRVTLRCSPRSGDLSVYWYQQSLDQGLQFLIQYYNGEERAKGNILERFSAQQFPDLHSELNLSSLELGDSALYFCASSSGLSNQPQHFGDGTRLSIL.

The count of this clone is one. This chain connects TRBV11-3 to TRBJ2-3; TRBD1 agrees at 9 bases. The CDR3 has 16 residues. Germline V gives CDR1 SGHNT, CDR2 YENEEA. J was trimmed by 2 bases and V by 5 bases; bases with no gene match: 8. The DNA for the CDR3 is TGTGCCAGCAGCCCAGGGACAGGGTCACACACAGATACGCAGTATTTT. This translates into CASSPGTGSHTDTQYF.

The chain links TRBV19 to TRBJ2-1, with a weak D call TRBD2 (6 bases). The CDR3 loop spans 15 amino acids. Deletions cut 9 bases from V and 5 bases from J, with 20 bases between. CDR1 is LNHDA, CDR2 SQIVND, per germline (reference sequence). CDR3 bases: TGTGCCAGCGGGGTAGATAGCGGCCTGCACAATGAGCAGTTCTTC. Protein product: CASGVDSGLHNEQFF. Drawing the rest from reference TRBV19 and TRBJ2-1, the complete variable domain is DGGITQSPKYLFRKEGQNVTLSCEQNLNHDAMYWYRQDPGQGLRLIYYSQIVNDFQKGDIAEGYSVSREKKESFPLTVTSAQKNPTAFYLCASGVDSGLHNEQFFGPGTRLTVL.

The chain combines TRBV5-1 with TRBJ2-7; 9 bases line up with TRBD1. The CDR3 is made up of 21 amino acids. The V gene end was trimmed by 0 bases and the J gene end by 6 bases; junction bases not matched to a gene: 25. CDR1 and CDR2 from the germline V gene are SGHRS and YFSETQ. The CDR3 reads CASSLAGGQGIAGNGFFEQYF. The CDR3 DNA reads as TGCGCCAGCAGCTTGGCTGGGGGACAGGGAATTGCGGGAAACGGGTTTTTCGAGCAGTACTTC.

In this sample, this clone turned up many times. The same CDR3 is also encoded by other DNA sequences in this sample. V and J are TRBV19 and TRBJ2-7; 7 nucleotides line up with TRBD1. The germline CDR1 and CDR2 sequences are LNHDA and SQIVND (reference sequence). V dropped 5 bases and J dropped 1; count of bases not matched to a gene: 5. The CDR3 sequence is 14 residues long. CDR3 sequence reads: CASSLTGNSYEQYF. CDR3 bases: TGTGCCAGTAGTTTGACAGGGAATTCCTACGAGCAGTACTTC.

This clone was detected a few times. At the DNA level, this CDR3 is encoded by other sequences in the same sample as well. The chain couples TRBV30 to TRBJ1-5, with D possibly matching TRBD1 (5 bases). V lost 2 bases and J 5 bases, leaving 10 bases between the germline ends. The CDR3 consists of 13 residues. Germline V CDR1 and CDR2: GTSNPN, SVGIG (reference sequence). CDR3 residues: CAWSSGRDQPQHF. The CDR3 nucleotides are TGTGCCTGGAGTTCCGGCAGGGATCAGCCCCAGCATTTT.

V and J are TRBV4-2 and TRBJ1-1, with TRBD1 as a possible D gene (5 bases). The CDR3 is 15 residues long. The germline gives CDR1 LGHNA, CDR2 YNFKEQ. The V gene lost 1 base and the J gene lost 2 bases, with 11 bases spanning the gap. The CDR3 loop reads CASSQGVRENTEAFF. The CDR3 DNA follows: TGTGCCAGCAGCCAAGGGGTCAGGGAAAACACTGAAGCTTTCTTT.

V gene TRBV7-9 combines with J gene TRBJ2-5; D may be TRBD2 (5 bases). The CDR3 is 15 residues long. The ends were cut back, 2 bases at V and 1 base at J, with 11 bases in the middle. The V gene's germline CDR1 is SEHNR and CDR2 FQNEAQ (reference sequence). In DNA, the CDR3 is TGTGCCAGCAGCTTACTCGGAAGCGGCCAAGAGACCCAGTACTTC. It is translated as CASSLLGSGQETQYF.

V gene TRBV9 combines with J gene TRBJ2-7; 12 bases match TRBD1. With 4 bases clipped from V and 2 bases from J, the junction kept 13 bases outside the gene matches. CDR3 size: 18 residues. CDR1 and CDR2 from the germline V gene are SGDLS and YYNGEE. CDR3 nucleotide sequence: TGTGCCAGCAGCCTCCGTCCGGGACAGGGGGCGAAGGCCTACGAGCAGTACTTC. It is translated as CASSLRPGQGAKAYEQYF.

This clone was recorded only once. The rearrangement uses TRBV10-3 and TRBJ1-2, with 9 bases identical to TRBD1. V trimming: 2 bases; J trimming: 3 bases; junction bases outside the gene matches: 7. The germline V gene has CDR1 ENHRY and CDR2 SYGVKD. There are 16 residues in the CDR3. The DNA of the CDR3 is TGTGCCATCAGTGAGCCTCCATGGACAGGGGACTATGGCTACACCTTC. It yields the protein CAISEPPWTGDYGYTF.